This is a list of T cell receptor beta chains from one sample in a study of T-cell memory formation after mild COVID-19. TCRdb re-called the 5' RACE reads with MiXCR, one entry per CDR3 protein. The data contain just under 350,000 distinct CDR3 sequences, about an eighth of them singletons. The specimen sequenced was PBMCs or a T cell subset sorted from them (not recorded which). Receptors originate from a man aged 18 to 35 who had mild COVID-19 (a few samples of this study predate the infection). Cell type and time point are not known. The CDR3 runs from the conserved cysteine through the conserved F or W. A D gene is named only where the DNA matches it firmly. Part of the rows lack a size; the others show once, few, many or a class for expanded clones.

TRBV28	.	TRBJ2-2	.	CASRTENTGELFF	TGTGCCAGCCGGACAGAGAACACCGGGGAGCTGTTTTTT
TRBV15	few	TRBJ2-1	TRBD2	CATSRAGTSAHNEQFF	TGTGCCACCAGCAGAGCCGGGACTAGCGCCCACAATGAGCAGTTCTTC
TRBV30	.	TRBJ1-5	.	CAWSVRGGISNQPQHF	TGTGCCTGGAGTGTAAGGGGGGGGATTAGCAATCAGCCCCAGCATTTT
TRBV2	.	TRBJ2-7	.	CASSERRAGPEQYF	TGTGCCAGCAGTGAACGTAGGGCTGGTCCCGAGCAGTACTTC
TRBV5-6	.	TRBJ2-3	.	CASSFRTLDTQYF	TGTGCCAGCAGCTTCCGGACCTTAGATACGCAGTATTTT
TRBV4-1	few	TRBJ2-5	TRBD2	CASSPSSGGYRGTQYF	TGCGCCAGCAGCCCATCTAGCGGGGGTTACCGGGGGACCCAGTACTTC
TRBV7-3	many	TRBJ1-5	TRBD1	CASSGQGTSNQPQHF	TGTGCCAGCAGCGGACAGGGGACGAGCAATCAGCCCCAGCATTTT
TRBV18	few	TRBJ1-1	.	CASSPNYDGRTEAFF	TGTGCCAGCTCACCAAACTATGACGGACGCACTGAAGCTTTCTTT
TRBV6-2/TRBV6-3	.	TRBJ2-2	TRBD2	CASREAGLGLFF	TGTGCCAGCAGAGAAGCGGGGTTGGGGCTGTTTTTT
TRBV2	few	TRBJ2-3	.	CASSTTTDRPTDTQYF	TGTGCCAGCAGTACTACGACAGACCGACCAACAGATACGCAGTATTTT
TRBV3-1	.	TRBJ2-2	.	CASSHQGLNTGELFF	TGTGCCAGCAGCCACCAGGGGTTGAACACCGGGGAGCTGTTTTTT
TRBV20-1	few	TRBJ2-1	TRBD2	CSARGGRGEQFF	TGCAGTGCCCGGGGGGGCCGAGGGGAGCAGTTCTTC
TRBV5-1	few	TRBJ2-1	TRBD2	CASSSSGGSDEQFF	TGCGCCAGCAGCTCATCGGGAGGGTCGGATGAGCAGTTCTTC
TRBV10-3	.	TRBJ2-3	.	CAISSSSSTDTQYF	TGTGCCATCAGTTCATCTTCTAGCACAGATACGCAGTATTTT
TRBV3-1	.	TRBJ2-1	.	CASSLRASGMKFF	TGTGCCAGCAGCCTTAGGGCTTCCGGGATGAAGTTCTTC
TRBV6-6	many	TRBJ2-5	.	CASSQPLGETQYF	TGTGCCAGCAGCCAACCCCTGGGGGAGACCCAGTACTTC
TRBV27	few	TRBJ2-7	.	CASSLSGSRSYEQYF	TGTGCCAGCAGTTTATCCGGCTCCCGCTCCTACGAGCAGTACTTC
TRBV12-3/TRBV12-4	few	TRBJ1-5	.	CASRRVQPQHF	TGTGCCAGCAGGCGAGTTCAGCCCCAGCATTTT
TRBV7-9	.	TRBJ2-5	.	CASSLVEYQETQYF	TGTGCCAGCAGCTTAGTGGAGTACCAAGAGACCCAGTACTTC
TRBV7-2	many	TRBJ2-3	TRBD2	CASSPTGLAGGDTQYF	TGTGCCAGCAGCCCGACGGGACTAGCGGGGGGAGATACGCAGTATTTT
TRBV15	few	TRBJ1-3	.	CATSRGISGNTIYF	TGTGCCACCAGCAGAGGAATCTCTGGAAACACCATATATTTT
TRBV4-3	few	TRBJ2-7	.	CASSQVIYRDEQYF	TGCGCCAGCAGCCAAGTAATCTATCGCGACGAGCAGTACTTC